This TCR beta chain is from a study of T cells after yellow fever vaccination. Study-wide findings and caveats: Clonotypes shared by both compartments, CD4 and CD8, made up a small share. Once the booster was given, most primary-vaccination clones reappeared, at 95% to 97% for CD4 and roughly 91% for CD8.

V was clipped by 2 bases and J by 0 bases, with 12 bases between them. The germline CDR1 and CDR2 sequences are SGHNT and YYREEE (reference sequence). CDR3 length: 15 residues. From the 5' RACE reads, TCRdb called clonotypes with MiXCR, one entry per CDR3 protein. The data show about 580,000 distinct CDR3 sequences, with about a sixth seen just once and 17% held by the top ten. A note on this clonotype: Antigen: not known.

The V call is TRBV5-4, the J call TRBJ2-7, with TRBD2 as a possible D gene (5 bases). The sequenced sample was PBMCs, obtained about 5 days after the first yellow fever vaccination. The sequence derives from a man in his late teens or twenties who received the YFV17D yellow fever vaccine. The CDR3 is CASSLPGDFSYEQYF. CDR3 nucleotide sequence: TGTGCCAGCAGCTTACCCGGGGATTTCTCCTACGAGCAGTACTTC.